This TCR beta chain originates from a study of brain T cells in children with intractable seizures. General study results and limits: Pre-surgery blood may have been undersampled, hiding some clones.

Sequencing was performed with immunoSEQ multiplex PCR; in TCRdb, only in-frame clones are kept and a portion is missing. This table has hundreds of thousands of clones, 85% to 95% appearing once. Turning to this clone: Its antigen is unidentified.

Time point given: blood from clinic visit 5 months post-surgery; TSC patient then seizure free. Germline CDR1 is MGHDK and CDR2 is SYGVNS. The CDR3 runs 14 residues. V lost 8 bases to trimming and J lost 4 bases; unmatched junction nucleotides: 10. This sample comprised peripheral blood, obtained approximately 5 months after surgery. This TCR came from a boy in the first two years of life with tuberous sclerosis and intractable seizures. The rearrangement joins TRBV25-1 to TRBJ1-2; 7 positions match TRBD1. The CDR3 DNA sequence: TGTGCCAGCTTCGGGACAGATAGTATCTATGGCTACACCTTC. Amino acids: CASFGTDSIYGYTF.